Shown below are 20 T cell receptor beta chains from a single sample sequenced in a study of T-cell memory formation after mild COVID-19 (dated by TCRdb to the early 2020s). Library method: 5' RACE. Instrument used: Illumina NovaSeq 6000. TCRdb reprocessed the public reads (quality trimming at Q25 with fastp, clone calling with MiXCR) and kept in-frame beta chains. Entries are consolidated by CDR3 protein sequence, retaining the most common genes and DNA. The sample has 360,000 or so distinct CDR3 sequences on record, approximately 29% of them singletons. The ten largest clones take up roughly 14% of the sample. Sequencing was done on a sample of PBMCs or a T cell subset sorted from them (not recorded which). The receptors were gathered from an adult woman who had mild COVID-19 (a few samples of this study predate the infection). The sample titles of this study are shuffled in the database, so cell type and time point are left out; the donor was told from shared clones.

This clonotype was counted once. The genes are TRBV6-5 and TRBJ2-1; D uncertain. Germline CDR1 is MNHEY and CDR2 is SVGAGI. The CDR3 is made up of 15 amino acids. Trimming removed 6 bases from V and 13 bases from J, with 25 bases in between. The CDR3 nucleotides are TGTGCCAGCAGACAAACCCCCCTGGGGTCGACCCTTCAGTTCTTC. This gives the protein CASRQTPLGSTLQFF.

This clonotype was detected only a few times. The rearrangement links TRBV7-9 to TRBJ2-3; D is undetermined. V was pared by 5 bases and J by 7 bases, with 13 bases between. The germline V gene encodes CDR1 SEHNR and CDR2 FQNEAQ (reference sequence). The CDR3 loop spans 13 amino acids. This CDR3 reads CASSHPVGNTQYF. In DNA, the CDR3 is TGTGCCAGCAGCCACCCCGTAGGGAATACGCAGTATTTT.

This chain uses TRBV10-3 with TRBJ2-5; no clear D. Trimming stripped 7 bases from V and 5 bases from J, with 8 bases between. This CDR3 contains 11 residues. Germline CDR1 ENHRY, CDR2 SYGVKD. The CDR3 DNA reads TGTGCCATCAAAAATCGGGAGACCCAGTACTTC. Translated: CAIKNRETQYF.

This clonotype has only a few counts. V usage is TRBV7-9 and J usage is TRBJ2-2; 8 nucleotides agree with TRBD1. CDR3 length: 16 amino acids. Germline CDR1 is SEHNR and CDR2 is FQNEAQ (reference sequence). The J segment lost 1 base and the V segment lost 2 bases, leaving 3 bases of the junction unmatched. Here the CDR3 DNA reads TGTGCCAGCAGCTTACAGGGGGCCCTGAACACCGGGGAGCTGTTTTTT. Translation: CASSLQGALNTGELFF.

This clonotype was counted between two and nine times. The chain uses TRBV18 and TRBJ2-3; TRBD2 is a possible D gene (5 bases). Germline V lookup: CDR1 KGHSH, CDR2 LQKENI. The length of the CDR3 is 15 residues. V was cut by 3 bases and J by 7 bases, with 17 bases left in between. The CDR3 loop reads CASSPPKGVVHTQYF. The CDR3 DNA follows: TGTGCCAGCTCACCCCCGAAGGGAGTGGTACATACGCAGTATTTT.

The rearrangement links TRBV12-3 or TRBV12-4 to TRBJ1-4; D is unresolved. The CDR3 consists of 15 residues. V lost 5 bases, J lost 6 bases, and 16 bases lay in between. CDR3 protein: CASSRQPPTHEKLFF. In nucleotides, the CDR3 is TGTGCCAGCAGTCGTCAACCCCCGACACATGAAAAACTGTTTTTT.

The chain has TRBV18 and TRBJ2-5, with a weak D call TRBD1 (5 bases). This CDR3 has 14 residues. Trimming removed 3 bases at V and 5 bases at J, with 13 bases between. Germline V CDR1 and CDR2: KGHSH, LQKENI. The CDR3 DNA follows: TGTGCCAGCTCACCCCAAAGGGGTCTGGAGACCCAGTACTTC. Encoded protein: CASSPQRGLETQYF.

The chain uses TRBV25-1 and TRBJ2-1; D is ambiguous. The germline gives CDR1 MGHDK, CDR2 SYGVNS. Trimming removed 1 base from V and 10 bases from J, with 5 bases in between. The CDR3 sequence is 11 residues long. The CDR3 DNA reads TGTGCCAGCAGTGAATGGACGGAGCAGTTCTTC. Its translation is CASSEWTEQFF.

J is TRBJ2-5 and V is TRBV4-3; D perhaps matches TRBD2 (6 bases). Trimming left V 4 bases short and J 1 base short, with 16 bases between. Germline assignment: CDR1 LGHNA and CDR2 YSLEER. The CDR3 runs 16 residues. CDR3 DNA: TGCGCCAGCAGCCCTTCTCTAGCGCCGACCCAAGAGACCCAGTACTTC. Translation gives CASSPSLAPTQETQYF.

This clonotype has just a few counts. The rearrangement joins TRBV5-1 to TRBJ2-7; 7 bases agree with TRBD1. V shed 0 bases, J shed 7 bases, and the junction held 4 bases outside the gene matches. Looked up from germline, CDR1 is SGHRS and CDR2 is YFSETQ. The CDR3 runs to 13 residues. CDR3 protein: CASSLEGAREQYF. CDR3 DNA: TGCGCCAGCAGCTTGGAGGGGGCGAGGGAGCAGTACTTC.

This clonotype appeared a few times. Here the CDR3 DNA reads TGTGCCAGCAGGACCCAGGGTTCCGGCTACACCTTC. As protein: CASRTQGSGYTF. V is TRBV12-3 or TRBV12-4 and J is TRBJ1-2, with D possibly being TRBD1 (5 bases). This CDR3 comprises 12 residues. The ends were cut back, 6 bases at V and 8 bases at J, with 13 bases in the middle.

Notes on this clonotype: An end of the junction differs from the germline gene, which may be a read error. V gene TRBV29-1 combines with J gene TRBJ2-7; unclear D gene. The CDR3 spans 12 residues. CDR1 SQVTM and CDR2 ANQGSEA come from the germline V gene. The CDR3 protein is CSAEGPSYQQYF. In DNA form, the CDR3 reads TGCAGTGCGGAAGGGCCCTCCTACCAGCAGTACTTC.

The chain couples TRBV7-2 to TRBJ1-3; TRBD1 is a possible D gene (5 bases). The CDR3 has 16 amino acids. V lost 5 bases and J lost 1, with 15 bases in between. Germline V lookup: CDR1 SGHTA, CDR2 FQGNSA. The DNA of the CDR3 is TGTGCCAGCAGCCTCAACGGGGGGATGTCTGGAAACACCATATATTTT. It translates to CASSLNGGMSGNTIYF.

This sequence joins TRBV6-1 and TRBJ2-1; TRBD2 matches at 11 bases. The germline gives CDR1 MNHNS, CDR2 SASEGT. This CDR3 contains 15 residues. Trimming took 5 bases from V and 7 from J; bases not matched to a gene: 7. DNA for the CDR3: TGTGCCAGCAGTTATAGCGGGGGGGCATCAAATGAGCAGTTCTTC. This encodes CASSYSGGASNEQFF.

This clonotype came up a few times. This chain joins TRBV20-1 and TRBJ1-1; the D is unclear. The V end lost 0 bases, the J end lost 4 bases, and 21 bases lay between the germline ends. The germline CDR1 and CDR2 sequences are DFQATT and SNEGSKA (reference sequence). The CDR3 covers 17 residues. The CDR3 reads CSARDLKGATMGTEAFF. The CDR3 DNA reads TGCAGTGCTAGAGATCTCAAGGGAGCAACTATGGGCACTGAAGCTTTCTTT.

V is TRBV11-2 and J is TRBJ2-3; D is uncertain. Germline assignment: CDR1 SGHAT and CDR2 FQNNGV. Deletions cut 2 bases from V and 3 bases from J, with 15 bases between. This CDR3 is 16 amino acids long. The CDR3 protein is CASSLRPPLYTDTQYF. The CDR3 coding sequence is TGTGCCAGCAGCTTACGACCTCCCCTTTATACAGATACGCAGTATTTT.

The chain recombines TRBV7-9 with TRBJ1-2; D gene uncertain. The germline CDR1 and CDR2 sequences are SEHNR and FQNEAQ (reference sequence). There are 14 residues in the CDR3. V lost 5 bases and J lost 1, with 11 bases in between. The CDR3, as DNA: TGTGCCAGCAGCAACGCGGTGCGTAACTATGGCTACACCTTC. Translating gives CASSNAVRNYGYTF. Together with reference TRBV7-9 and TRBJ1-2, the CDR3 gives the full variable domain: DTGVSQNPRHKITKRGQNVTFRCDPISEHNRLYWYRQTLGQGPEFLTYFQNEAQLEKSRLLSDRFSAERPKGSFSTLEIQRTEQGDSAMYLCASSNAVRNYGYTFGSGTRLTVV.

V usage is TRBV4-1 and J usage is TRBJ1-1; 8 bases are a match to TRBD1. From germline, CDR1 is MGHRA and CDR2 YSYEKL. The CDR3 is 16 residues long. J gave up 4 bases and V 2 bases, and 9 bases lay outside the gene matches. The CDR3 here is CASSQRPQGAGTEAFF. In nucleotides, the CDR3 is TGCGCCAGCAGCCAACGACCCCAGGGGGCGGGCACTGAAGCTTTCTTT.

J is TRBJ2-3 and V is TRBV27; D is uncertain. This CDR3 is built from 14 residues. Germline values: CDR1 MNHEY, CDR2 SMNVEV (reference sequence). V was trimmed by 8 bases and J by 4 bases, leaving 16 bases between them. CDR3 nucleotide sequence: TGTGCCAGCGGGGTGCGATTAGGACCAGATACGCAGTATTTT. Translation gives CASGVRLGPDTQYF.

The rearrangement joins TRBV6-6 to TRBJ1-5; D not certain. The CDR3 contains 15 residues. The germline gives CDR1 MNHNY, CDR2 SVGAGI (reference sequence). The ends were cut back, 0 bases at V and 1 base at J, with 7 bases in the middle. CDR3 sequence reads: CASSYSGPSNQPQHF. DNA for the CDR3: TGTGCCAGCAGTTACTCCGGTCCAAGCAATCAGCCCCAGCATTTT.